The 8 T cell receptor beta chains in this list originate from one sample, sequenced in a study of blood T cell repertoires in COVID-19. TCRdb keeps only in-frame clones here, not all; method: immunoSEQ multiplex PCR. In the table there are approximately 90,000 clones, roughly 80% of which are singletons. The sequencing input was peripheral blood. Receptors were obtained from a woman of 80 years or more with acute or convalescent COVID-19.

J is TRBJ1-1 and V is TRBV27; 8 positions match TRBD1. The CDR3 consists of 16 residues. V trimming: 6 bases; J trimming: 4 bases; junction bases outside the gene matches: 13. Germline V gene sequence: CDR1 MNHEY, CDR2 SMNVEV (reference sequence). The CDR3 reads CASRRTGQRVGTEAFF. The CDR3 DNA follows: TGTGCCAGCAGGCGGACAGGGCAACGAGTTGGCACTGAAGCTTTCTTT.

CDR3 loop: CASSTPGAGTYEQYF. Here the CDR3 DNA reads TGTGCCAGTAGTACTCCGGGAGCCGGGACTTACGAGCAGTACTTC. The genes are TRBV19 and TRBJ2-7; TRBD2 is a possible D gene (6 bases). Germline loops: CDR1 LNHDA, CDR2 SQIVND (reference sequence). The CDR3 sequence is 15 residues long. With 4 bases removed from V and 4 bases from J, the gap between germline ends came to 17 bases.

The chain carries TRBV18 and TRBJ2-1; TRBD1 matches at 9 bases. CDR3 length equals 15 residues. The V and J ends lost 3 bases and 7 bases, in that order; junction bases with no gene match: 7. The germline CDR1 and CDR2 sequences are KGHSH and LQKENI. In DNA, the CDR3 is TGTGCCAGCTCACCGGGACAGGGTAAGGGGAATGAGCAGTTCTTC. This sequence encodes CASSPGQGKGNEQFF.

This chain links TRBV28 with TRBJ2-5; 8 nucleotides align to TRBD2. The CDR3 totals 17 residues. With V trimmed by 2 bases and J by 5 bases, 13 bases remained unmatched. Germline assignment: CDR1 MDHEN and CDR2 SYDVKM. The CDR3 here is CASSLPSGLDISETQYF. CDR3 in DNA: TGTGCCAGCAGTTTACCTTCGGGACTAGATATAAGTGAGACCCAGTACTTC.

The table lists this clone with a count of one. The V and J genes are TRBV4-2 and TRBJ2-1; TRBD2 matches 7 bases. The V gene end was trimmed by 6 bases and the J gene end by 4 bases; junction bases not matched to a gene: 9. Germline CDR1 reads LGHNA; CDR2 reads YNFKEQ. The CDR3 runs to 15 residues. The CDR3: CASSKGQRGYNEQFF. The CDR3 region has the DNA TGTGCCAGCAGTAAGGGCCAGCGGGGTTACAATGAGCAGTTCTTC.

The V call is TRBV5-1, the J call TRBJ2-1; TRBD2 matches at 11 bases. V trimming: 3 bases; J trimming: 4 bases; junction bases outside the gene matches: 3. The CDR3 totals 15 residues. Germline V lookup: CDR1 SGHRS, CDR2 YFSETQ. The CDR3 loop reads CASSSTSGAYNEQFF. The CDR3 nucleotides read TGCGCCAGCAGCTCGACTAGCGGGGCATACAATGAGCAGTTCTTC.

This clone was observed a single time. The J gene is TRBJ2-1, the V gene TRBV9, with a weak D call TRBD1 (6 bases). CDR1 SGDLS and CDR2 YYNGEE come from the germline V gene. V dropped 3 bases and J dropped 4 bases, with 17 bases sitting between them. This CDR3 has 16 residues. CDR3 residues: CASSARQVQGYNEQFF. The CDR3 coding sequence is TGTGCCAGCAGCGCTCGACAGGTTCAGGGGTACAATGAGCAGTTCTTC.

The count of this clone is one. The J gene is TRBJ2-7, the V gene TRBV19, with D perhaps matching TRBD1 (7 bases). The V gene's germline CDR1 is LNHDA and CDR2 SQIVND (reference sequence). V lost 1 base and J 3 bases, leaving 10 bases between the germline ends. CDR3 length: 14 residues. For the CDR3, the DNA is TGTGCCAGTAGTATAGGGAGGGGGCGCTACGAGCAGTACTTC. Translating gives CASSIGRGRYEQYF. Drawing the rest from reference TRBV19 and TRBJ2-7, the complete variable domain is DGGITQSPKYLFRKEGQNVTLSCEQNLNHDAMYWYRQDPGQGLRLIYYSQIVNDFQKGDIAEGYSVSREKKESFPLTVTSAQKNPTAFYLCASSIGRGRYEQYFGPGTRLTVT.